The 21 T cell receptor beta chains below all came from one sample that was sequenced in a study of T cells in Graves' hyperthyroidism and ophthalmopathy. Amplified TCR beta CDR3 regions derived from RNA transcripts. In the first-round RT-PCR of the TCR CDR3, the HTBI primer set was used. A single record per CDR3 protein comes from TCRdb applying MiXCR to the multiplex PCR reads. The sample yields about 380,000 distinct CDR3 sequences, approximately 15% seen once. Sequenced sample: blood. These receptors originate from a woman aged 55-69 years with Graves' hyperthyroidism.

The chain couples TRBV6-1 to TRBJ1-6, with D maybe TRBD1 (5 bases). The ends were cut back, 6 bases at V and 10 bases at J, with 16 bases in the middle. The CDR3 is 14 amino acids. From germline, CDR1 is MNHNS and CDR2 SASEGT. CDR3 amino acids: CASREMRGNSPLHF. The CDR3 nucleotides are TGTGCCAGCAGAGAAATGAGGGGAAACTCACCCCTCCACTTT.

This clonotype has ten or more counts. This chain connects TRBV5-8 to TRBJ2-2; weak D call: TRBD2 (6 bases). The CDR3 contains 15 residues. Germline CDR1 and CDR2: SGHTS and YDEGEE. Between the trimmed V and J ends, which lost 0 bases and 3 bases, there was a span of 9 bases. CDR3 sequence (DNA): TGTGCCAGCAGCTTGGGACTAGTTGACACCGGGGAGCTGTTTTTT. It codes for CASSLGLVDTGELFF.

This clonotype was observed a handful of times. The chain carries TRBV14 and TRBJ1-3; a possible D gene is TRBD1 (5 bases). From germline, CDR1 is SGHDN and CDR2 FVKESK. The CDR3 is 17 amino acids. V lost 0 bases, J lost 4 bases, and 16 bases lay in between. As DNA, the CDR3 is TGTGCCAGCAGCCAAGATCACGGGACCCGGACGGGAAACACCATATATTTT. Protein sequence: CASSQDHGTRTGNTIYF.

This clonotype was seen ten or more times. The CDR3 DNA sequence: TGCAGCGCCAGGACTAGCGACTACGAGCAGTACTTC. Protein: CSARTSDYEQYF. This chain joins TRBV29-1 and TRBJ2-7; 9 positions match TRBD2. Per germline, CDR1 SQVTM and CDR2 ANQGSEA. Trimming at V came to 7 bases and at J to 3 bases, leaving 4 bases not matched to a gene. The CDR3 is 12 amino acids.

This clonotype was found a few times. One end of the junction varies from germline; a read error may be responsible. The chain combines TRBV29-1 with TRBJ2-7; no clear D. Germline V lookup: CDR1 SQVTM, CDR2 ANQGSEA. This CDR3 is built from 11 residues. The CDR3 sequence is CSAEYYLEQYF. As DNA, the CDR3 is TGCAGCGCTGAATATTACCTCGAGCAGTACTTC.

This clonotype was detected many times. The chain links TRBV9 to TRBJ1-2; 7 bases align to TRBD1. Unmatched junction bases numbered 5, after V lost 2 bases and J lost 4 bases. This CDR3 spans 14 amino acids. Germline CDR1 reads SGDLS; CDR2 reads YYNGEE. The CDR3, as DNA: TGTGCCAGCAGCGTTGGACAGGTGTTCTATGGCTACACCTTC. Protein sequence: CASSVGQVFYGYTF.

On this clonotype: Relative to the germline gene, one junction end is altered; a read error may explain this. The genes are TRBV15 and TRBJ2-7, with 9 nucleotides matching TRBD1. This CDR3 contains 16 residues. The germline V gene encodes CDR1 LNHNV and CDR2 YYDKDF (reference sequence). The CDR3 sequence is CATSRDPPGQGYVQYF. CDR3 in DNA: TGTGCCACCAGCAGAGATCCGCCGGGACAGGGCTACGTGCAGTACTTC.

The chain couples TRBV5-4 to TRBJ2-5; 9 bases map to TRBD1. Germline V gives CDR1 SGHNT, CDR2 YYREEE (reference sequence). This CDR3 comprises 15 residues. Germline trimming cut 2 bases from V and 4 bases from J; bases unmatched to any gene: 6. This CDR3 reads CASSFGGQGPETQYF. In DNA, the CDR3 is TGTGCCAGCAGCTTTGGGGGACAGGGTCCAGAGACCCAGTACTTC.

This chain joins TRBV10-3 and TRBJ2-1, with TRBD2 identical over 11 bases. The CDR3 runs to 14 residues. J was trimmed by 6 bases and V by 6 bases; bases with no gene match: 4. Germline CDR1 is ENHRY and CDR2 is SYGVKD. The chain's CDR3 is CAISLLAGVNEQFF. DNA for the CDR3: TGTGCCATCAGCCTACTAGCGGGAGTCAATGAGCAGTTCTTC.

This clonotype was detected ten times or more. This chain uses TRBV7-2 with TRBJ2-1; TRBD2 matches at 9 bases. The CDR3 covers 15 residues. Germline V gives CDR1 SGHTA, CDR2 FQGNSA. Trimming took 5 bases from V and 3 from J; bases not matched to a gene: 5. The CDR3 nucleotides read TGTGCCAGCAGCCCCTGGACTAGCGACTACAATGAGCAGTTCTTC. Protein: CASSPWTSDYNEQFF.

This clonotype was counted between two and nine times. V is TRBV27 and J is TRBJ2-2, with 7 bases aligning to TRBD2. There are 14 residues in the CDR3. The V gene end was trimmed by 8 bases and the J gene end by 3 bases; junction bases not matched to a gene: 6. The germline gives CDR1 MNHEY, CDR2 SMNVEV (reference sequence). CDR3 region: CASASGAYTGELFF. CDR3 in DNA: TGTGCCAGCGCTAGCGGAGCTTACACCGGGGAGCTGTTTTTT.

This clonotype was observed many times. The V and J genes are TRBV7-9 and TRBJ2-7; D unresolved. The CDR3 is made up of 11 amino acids. V was clipped by 2 bases and J by 7 bases, with 6 bases between them. Per germline, CDR1 SEHNR and CDR2 FQNEAQ (reference sequence). The CDR3 loop is CASSLSMEQYF. The CDR3 DNA reads as TGTGCCAGCAGCTTATCAATGGAGCAGTACTTC. The whole variable domain, filled in from reference TRBV7-9 and TRBJ2-7, reads DTGVSQNPRHKITKRGQNVTFRCDPISEHNRLYWYRQTLGQGPEFLTYFQNEAQLEKSRLLSDRFSAERPKGSFSTLEIQRTEQGDSAMYLCASSLSMEQYFGPGTRLTVT.

This clonotype was recorded at least ten times. The gene calls are TRBV12-3 or TRBV12-4 and TRBJ2-3; weak D call: TRBD1 (6 bases). V was clipped by 2 bases and J by 2 bases, with 17 bases between them. This CDR3 spans 17 amino acids. Written as DNA, the CDR3 is TGTGCCAGCAGTTTAAGCGACAGGAAAAAAAACACAGATACGCAGTATTTT. This codes for CASSLSDRKKNTDTQYF.

The sample holds a few counts of this clonotype. The chain couples TRBV5-4 to TRBJ2-4; no clear D. The germline V gene encodes CDR1 SGHNT and CDR2 YYREEE (reference sequence). The CDR3 length is 14 residues. Trimming removed 4 bases at V and 3 bases at J, with 11 bases between. The CDR3: CASSRTVDKNIQYF. CDR3 coding DNA: TGTGCCAGCAGCCGAACTGTGGACAAAAACATTCAGTACTTC.

This clonotype was recorded many times. The chain has TRBV27 and TRBJ2-7, with 9 positions matching TRBD1. Germline V gene lookup returns CDR1 MNHEY and CDR2 SMNVEV (reference sequence). This CDR3 has 15 residues. V was clipped by 6 bases and J by 0 bases; unmatched bases: 6. The CDR3 DNA follows: TGTGCCAGCAGGACGCCGGGACAGGGCTCCTACGAGCAGTACTTC. This encodes CASRTPGQGSYEQYF.

This clonotype appeared many times. The chain couples TRBV29-1 to TRBJ1-1, with 8 bases lining up with TRBD1. Per the germline V gene, CDR1 is SQVTM and CDR2 is ANQGSEA. Losses at the gene ends were 7 bases for V and 5 bases for J; bases not matched to a gene: 15. The CDR3 runs to 15 residues. The CDR3 coding sequence is TGCAGCGCTAGGCCCGGTCCCAGGGGGCTTACTGAAGCTTTCTTT. Its translation: CSARPGPRGLTEAFF.

In its sample, this clonotype was seen once. The chain uses TRBV7-8 and TRBJ2-5; D tentatively fits TRBD1 or TRBD2 (5 bases each). CDR3 size: 13 residues. CDR1 and CDR2 from the germline V gene are SGHVS and FQNEAQ. The V gene lost 1 base and the J gene lost 14 bases, with 17 bases spanning the gap. The chain's CDR3 is CASSLGAPGPGYF. In nucleotides, the CDR3 is TGTGCCAGCAGCTTAGGAGCCCCGGGACCGGGCTACTTC. The variable domain in full, completed from reference TRBV7-8 and TRBJ2-5, reads GAGVSQSPRYKVAKRGQDVALRCDPISGHVSLFWYQQALGQGPEFLTYFQNEAQLDKSGLPSDRFFAERPEGSVSTLKIQRTQQEDSAVYLCASSLGAPGPGYFGPGTRLLVL.

There are many counts of this clonotype. The chain carries TRBV20-1 and TRBJ1-1; maybe TRBD1 (6 bases). Trimming removed 1 base from V and 1 base from J, with 16 bases in between. Germline loops: CDR1 DFQATT, CDR2 SNEGSKA (reference sequence). The CDR3 covers 16 residues. CDR3 nucleotide sequence: TGCAGTGCTAGAGTGAGGGGCAGGGGTGGGAACACTGAAGCTTTCTTT. It encodes CSARVRGRGGNTEAFF.

This clonotype turned up a few times. The chain combines TRBV6-1 with TRBJ2-2; 11 bases are a match to TRBD1. Germline CDR1 and CDR2: MNHNS and SASEGT. This CDR3 comprises 14 residues. The J segment lost 8 bases and the V segment lost 6 bases, leaving 5 bases of the junction unmatched. The CDR3 bases are TGTGCCAGCAGCGGACAGGGGGCGAGAGGGGAGCTGTTTTTT. Translating gives CASSGQGARGELFF.

This clonotype was observed at least ten times. The chain uses TRBV28 and TRBJ1-5; D might be TRBD1 (6 bases). The ends were cut back, 2 bases at V and 6 bases at J, with 20 bases in the middle. The CDR3 covers 17 residues. CDR1 is MDHEN, CDR2 SYDVKM, per germline. CDR3: CASSLGDTGIGAQPQHF. The CDR3 DNA is TGTGCCAGCAGTTTAGGAGATACAGGGATAGGAGCTCAGCCCCAGCATTTT. Full variable domain (remainder filled in from reference TRBV28 and TRBJ1-5): DVKVTQSSRYLVKRTGEKVFLECVQDMDHENMFWYRQDPGLGLRLIYFSYDVKMKEKGDIPEGYSVSREKKERFSLILESASTNQTSMYLCASSLGDTGIGAQPQHFGDGTRLSIL.

In this sample, this clonotype turned up many times. CDR3 nucleotide sequence: TGTGCCACCCACCTGGACACGGTCGGTGGCTACACCTTC. It specifies CATHLDTVGGYTF. The J gene is TRBJ1-2, the V gene TRBV2, with D perhaps matching TRBD1 (5 bases). Deletions cut 10 bases from V and 7 bases from J, with 19 bases between. The CDR3 runs 13 residues. Germline V CDR1 and CDR2: SNHLY, FYNNEI.